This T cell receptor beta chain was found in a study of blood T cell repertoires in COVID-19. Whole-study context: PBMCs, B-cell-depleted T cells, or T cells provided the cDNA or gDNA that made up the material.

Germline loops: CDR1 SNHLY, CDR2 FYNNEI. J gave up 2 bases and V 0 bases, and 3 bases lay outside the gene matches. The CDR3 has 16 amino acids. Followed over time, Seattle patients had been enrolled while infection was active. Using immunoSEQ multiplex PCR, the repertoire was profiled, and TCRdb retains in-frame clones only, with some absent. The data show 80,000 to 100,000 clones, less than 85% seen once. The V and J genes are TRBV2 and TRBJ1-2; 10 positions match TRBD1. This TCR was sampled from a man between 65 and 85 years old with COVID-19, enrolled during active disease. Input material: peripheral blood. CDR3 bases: TGTGCCAGCAGTGAAGCGGACAGGGGGGGCAACTATGGCTACACCTTC. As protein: CASSEADRGGNYGYTF.